One sample yielded the 10 T cell receptor beta chains listed below, sequenced in a study of read filtering for tumor transcriptome and immune sequencing. From approximately 430 ng of RNA, a library with molecular barcoded alpha/delta and beta/gamma adaptors was made. A single record per CDR3 protein comes from TCRdb applying MiXCR to the reads. The table has approximately 140,000 distinct CDR3 sequences, 13% seen once. Sequenced: a population of CD138-negative cells sorted from bone marrow. The receptors derive from a donor aged 40 or older with multiple myeloma.

This clonotype was found once. This clone may be a read error of a much larger clone one base away. V and J are TRBV12-3 or TRBV12-4 and TRBJ2-7, with 8 bases identical to TRBD1. The CDR3 consists of 14 residues. V trimming: 6 bases; J trimming: 2 bases; junction bases outside the gene matches: 6. As DNA, the CDR3 is TGTGCCAGCAGCCCAGGGGGCTACACCTACGAGCAGTACTTC. Translating it yields CASSPGGYTYEQYF.

Points on this clonotype: A read error is possible here, since a much larger clone lies one base away. This rearrangement joins TRBV4-1 to TRBJ2-7, with 9 nucleotides matching TRBD1. V lost 1 base and J lost 1; bases outside the gene matches: 17. Germline V gene sequence: CDR1 MGHRA, CDR2 YSYEKL. The CDR3 sequence is 20 residues long. The DNA for the CDR3 is TGCGCCAGCAGCCAAGTTACTCCTCTCCCCGGGACAGGGAGGTCCTACGAGCAGTACTTC. Residues: CASSQVTPLPGTGRSYEQYF.

Many counts were recorded for this clonotype. The chain joins TRBV20-1 to TRBJ2-1; 10 nucleotides line up with TRBD1. With V trimmed by 6 bases and J by 6 bases, 5 bases remained unmatched. From germline, CDR1 is DFQATT and CDR2 SNEGSKA (reference sequence). The CDR3 is made up of 13 amino acids. CDR3 sequence: CSAPGQGFNEQFF. CDR3 bases: TGCAGTGCACCGGGACAGGGGTTCAATGAGCAGTTCTTC.

This clonotype was recorded many times. The chain has TRBV5-1 and TRBJ2-3, with D possibly TRBD2 on 6 matching bases. CDR1 and CDR2 from the germline V gene are SGHRS and YFSETQ. This CDR3 has 15 residues. V lost 4 bases and J 4 bases, leaving 16 bases between the germline ends. The DNA for the CDR3 is TGCGCCAGCAGCGTATCCGGGAGTACGGCAGATACGCAGTATTTT. It yields the protein CASSVSGSTADTQYF.

As regards this clonotype: A much larger clone is a single base away; this may be a read error. This chain links TRBV13 with TRBJ2-7; D call uncertain. CDR3 length: 13 amino acids. Germline CDR1 and CDR2: PRHDT and FYEKMQ (reference sequence). CDR3 protein: CAGSLELGYEQYF. The CDR3 bases are TGTGCCGGCAGCCTCGAGCTGGGCTACGAGCAGTACTTC.

This clonotype was found many times. The chain combines TRBV12-3 or TRBV12-4 with TRBJ1-5; TRBD1 aligns across 8 bases. The CDR3 runs to 14 residues. V was clipped by 6 bases and J by 6 bases; unmatched bases: 7. As DNA, the CDR3 is TGTGCCAGCAGACCGACAGGGGAGGGTCAGCCCCAGCATTTT. Protein: CASRPTGEGQPQHF.

This clonotype appeared many times. The chain uses TRBV6-1 and TRBJ2-3; the match to TRBD2 covers 15 bases. Germline V gives CDR1 MNHNS, CDR2 SASEGT. Trimming removed 7 bases from V and 3 bases from J; junction bases left unmatched: 14. This CDR3 spans 19 amino acids. CDR3 coding DNA: TGTGCCAGCACTGACCCGGGACTAGCGGGAGGACTGATGACAGATACGCAGTATTTT. Protein sequence: CASTDPGLAGGLMTDTQYF.

This clonotype was detected ten times or more. V gene TRBV20-1 combines with J gene TRBJ1-1; 11 bases line up with TRBD1. CDR1 is DFQATT and CDR2 is SNEGSKA in the germline V gene (reference sequence). J gave up 0 bases and V 6 bases, and 9 bases lay outside the gene matches. The CDR3 contains 16 residues. The CDR3 region is CSAQSRDRGLNTEAFF. CDR3 coding DNA: TGCAGTGCACAATCCCGGGACAGGGGGTTGAACACTGAAGCTTTCTTT.

This clonotype appeared many times. The V gene is TRBV24-1, the J gene TRBJ1-2; 10 nucleotides line up with TRBD1. V shed 3 bases and J 0 bases; nucleotides not matched to a gene: 6. The germline CDR1 and CDR2 sequences are KGHDR and SFDVKD. The CDR3 spans 17 residues. The DNA of the CDR3 is TGTGCCACCAGTGATCGGGACAGGGGATCGGCTAACTATGGCTACACCTTC. This encodes CATSDRDRGSANYGYTF.

In its sample, this clonotype was seen many times. This chain uses TRBV2 with TRBJ2-1; tentatively, D is TRBD1 (6 bases). The CDR3 consists of 14 residues. V lost 8 bases and J 9 bases, leaving 20 bases between the germline ends. Germline CDR1 SNHLY, CDR2 FYNNEI. The CDR3 spells CASPVRAGGSEQFF. The CDR3, as DNA: TGTGCCAGCCCCGTACGGGCTGGGGGCAGTGAGCAGTTCTTC.